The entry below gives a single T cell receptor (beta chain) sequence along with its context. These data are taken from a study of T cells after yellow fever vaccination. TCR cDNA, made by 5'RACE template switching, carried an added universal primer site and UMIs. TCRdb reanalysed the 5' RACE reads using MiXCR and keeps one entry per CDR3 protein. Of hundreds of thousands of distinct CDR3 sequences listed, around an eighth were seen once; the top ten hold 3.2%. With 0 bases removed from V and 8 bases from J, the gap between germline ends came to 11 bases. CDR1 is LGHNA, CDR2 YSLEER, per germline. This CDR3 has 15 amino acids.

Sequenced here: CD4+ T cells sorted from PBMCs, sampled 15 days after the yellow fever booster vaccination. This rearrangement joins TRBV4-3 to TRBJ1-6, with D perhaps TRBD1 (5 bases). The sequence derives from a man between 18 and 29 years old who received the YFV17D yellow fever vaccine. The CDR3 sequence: CASSQDGTEDSPLHF. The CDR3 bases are TGCGCCAGCAGCCAAGATGGGACGGAAGATTCACCCCTCCACTTT.